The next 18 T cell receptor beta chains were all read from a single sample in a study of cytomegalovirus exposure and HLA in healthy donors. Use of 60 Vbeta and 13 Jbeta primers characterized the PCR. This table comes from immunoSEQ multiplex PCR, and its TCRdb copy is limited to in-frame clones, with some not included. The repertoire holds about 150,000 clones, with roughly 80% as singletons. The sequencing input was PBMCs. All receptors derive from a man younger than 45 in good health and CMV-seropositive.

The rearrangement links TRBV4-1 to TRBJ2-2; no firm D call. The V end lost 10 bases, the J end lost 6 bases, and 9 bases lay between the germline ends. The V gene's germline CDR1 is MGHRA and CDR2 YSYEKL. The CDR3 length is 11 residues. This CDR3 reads CATSLAGELFF. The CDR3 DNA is TGCGCCACCTCACTTGCCGGGGAGCTGTTTTTT.

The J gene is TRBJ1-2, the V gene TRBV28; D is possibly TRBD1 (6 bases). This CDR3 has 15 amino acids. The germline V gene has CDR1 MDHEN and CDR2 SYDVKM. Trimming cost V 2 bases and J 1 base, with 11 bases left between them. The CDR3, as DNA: TGTGCCAGCAGTTTAGGGACAAGACTTAACTATGGCTACACCTTC. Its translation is CASSLGTRLNYGYTF.

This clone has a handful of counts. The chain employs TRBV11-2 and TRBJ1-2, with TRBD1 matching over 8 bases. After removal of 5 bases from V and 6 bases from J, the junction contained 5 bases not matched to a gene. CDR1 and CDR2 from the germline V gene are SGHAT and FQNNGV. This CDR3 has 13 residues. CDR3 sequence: CASSGAGGNGYTF. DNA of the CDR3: TGTGCCAGCAGCGGCGCAGGGGGCAATGGCTACACCTTC.

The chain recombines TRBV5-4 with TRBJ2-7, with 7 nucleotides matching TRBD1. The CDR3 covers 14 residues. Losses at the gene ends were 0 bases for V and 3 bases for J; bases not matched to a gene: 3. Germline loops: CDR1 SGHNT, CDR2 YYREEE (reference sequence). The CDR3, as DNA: TGTGCCAGCAGCTTGGACAGGGGAGACTACGAGCAGTACTTC. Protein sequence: CASSLDRGDYEQYF.

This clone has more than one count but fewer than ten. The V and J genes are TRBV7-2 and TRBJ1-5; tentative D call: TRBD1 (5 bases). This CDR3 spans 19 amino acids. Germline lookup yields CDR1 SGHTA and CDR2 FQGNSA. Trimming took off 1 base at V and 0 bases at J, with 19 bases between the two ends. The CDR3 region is CASSLGALRGLDSNQPQHF. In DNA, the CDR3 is TGTGCCAGCAGCTTAGGGGCCTTGCGGGGCCTAGATAGCAATCAGCCCCAGCATTTT.

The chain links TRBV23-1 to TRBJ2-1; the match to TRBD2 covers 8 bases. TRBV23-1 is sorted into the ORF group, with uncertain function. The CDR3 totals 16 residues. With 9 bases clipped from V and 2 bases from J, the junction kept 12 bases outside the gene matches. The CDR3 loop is CARKSSGRRTYNEQFF. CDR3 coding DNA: TGCGCCAGGAAGTCTAGCGGGCGCCGAACCTACAATGAGCAGTTCTTC.

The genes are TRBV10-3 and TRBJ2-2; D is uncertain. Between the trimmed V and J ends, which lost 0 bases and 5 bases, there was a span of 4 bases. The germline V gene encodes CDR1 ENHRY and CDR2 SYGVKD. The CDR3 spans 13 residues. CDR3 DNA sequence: TGTGCCATCAGTGAGTCTAGTACCGGGGAGCTGTTTTTT. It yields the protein CAISESSTGELFF.

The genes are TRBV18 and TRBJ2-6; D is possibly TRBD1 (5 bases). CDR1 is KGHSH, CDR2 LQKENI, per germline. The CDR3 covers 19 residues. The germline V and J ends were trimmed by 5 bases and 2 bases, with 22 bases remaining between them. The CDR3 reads CASSLTSRGLEAGANVLTF. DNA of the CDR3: TGTGCCAGCTCATTAACCAGTAGGGGCCTTGAGGCTGGGGCCAACGTCCTGACTTTC.

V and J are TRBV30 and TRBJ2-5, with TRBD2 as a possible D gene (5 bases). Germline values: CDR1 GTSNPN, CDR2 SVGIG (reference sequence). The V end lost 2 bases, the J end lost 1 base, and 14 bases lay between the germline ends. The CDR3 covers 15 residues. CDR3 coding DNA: TGTGCCTGGAGTCCCTTAGGACTGCGCCAAGAGACCCAGTACTTC. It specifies CAWSPLGLRQETQYF. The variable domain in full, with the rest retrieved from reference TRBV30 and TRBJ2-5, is SQTIHQWPATLVQPVGSPLSLECTVEGTSNPNLYWYRQAAGRGLQLLFYSVGIGQISSEVPQNLSASRPQDRQFILSSKKLLLSDSGFYLCAWSPLGLRQETQYFGPGTRLLVL.

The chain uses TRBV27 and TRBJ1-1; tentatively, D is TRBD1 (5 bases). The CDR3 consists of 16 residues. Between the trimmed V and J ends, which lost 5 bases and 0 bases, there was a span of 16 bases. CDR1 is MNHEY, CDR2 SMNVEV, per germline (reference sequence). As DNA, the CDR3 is TGTGCCAGCAGTCCGTACAGGTTGGACATGAACACTGAAGCTTTCTTT. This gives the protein CASSPYRLDMNTEAFF.

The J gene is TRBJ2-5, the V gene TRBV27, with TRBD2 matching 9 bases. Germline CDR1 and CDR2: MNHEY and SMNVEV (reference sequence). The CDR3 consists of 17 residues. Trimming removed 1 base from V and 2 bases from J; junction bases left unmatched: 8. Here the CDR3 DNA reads TGTGCCAGCAGTTTATTTCCTAGCGGGGTCCCGCAAGAGACCCAGTACTTC. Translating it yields CASSLFPSGVPQETQYF.

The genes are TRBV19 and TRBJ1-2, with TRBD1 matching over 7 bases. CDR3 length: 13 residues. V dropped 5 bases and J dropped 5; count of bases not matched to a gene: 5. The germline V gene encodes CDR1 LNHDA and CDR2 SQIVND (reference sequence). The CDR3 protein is CASSPDRDYGYTF. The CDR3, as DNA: TGTGCCAGTAGTCCCGACAGGGATTATGGCTACACCTTC.

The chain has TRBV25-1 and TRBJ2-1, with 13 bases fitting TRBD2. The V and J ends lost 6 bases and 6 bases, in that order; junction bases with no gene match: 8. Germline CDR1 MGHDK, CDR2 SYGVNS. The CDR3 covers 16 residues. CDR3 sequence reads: CASSHQLAGGVNEQFF. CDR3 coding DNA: TGTGCCAGCAGCCACCAACTAGCGGGAGGGGTCAATGAGCAGTTCTTC.

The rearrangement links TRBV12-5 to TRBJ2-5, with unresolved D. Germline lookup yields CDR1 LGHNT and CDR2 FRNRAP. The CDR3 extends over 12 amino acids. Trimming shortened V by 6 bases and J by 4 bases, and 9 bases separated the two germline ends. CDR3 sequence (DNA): TGTGCTAGTGGGAATAGAGGAGAGACCCAGTACTTC. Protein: CASGNRGETQYF. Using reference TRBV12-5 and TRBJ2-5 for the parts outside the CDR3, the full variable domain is DARVTQTPRHKVTEMGQEVTMRCQPILGHNTVFWYRQTMMQGLELLAYFRNRAPLDDSGMPKDRFSAEMPDATLATLKIQPSEPRDSAVYFCASGNRGETQYFGPGTRLLVL.

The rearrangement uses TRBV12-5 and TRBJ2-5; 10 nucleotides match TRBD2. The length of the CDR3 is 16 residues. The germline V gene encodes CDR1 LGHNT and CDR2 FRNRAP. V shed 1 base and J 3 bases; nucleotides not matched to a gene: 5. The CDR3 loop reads CASGLGTSGVEETQYF. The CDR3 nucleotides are TGTGCTAGTGGTTTGGGAACTAGCGGGGTGGAAGAGACCCAGTACTTC.

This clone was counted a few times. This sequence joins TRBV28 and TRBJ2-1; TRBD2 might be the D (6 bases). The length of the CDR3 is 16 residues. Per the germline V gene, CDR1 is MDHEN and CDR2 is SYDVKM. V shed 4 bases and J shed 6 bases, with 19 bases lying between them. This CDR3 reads CASSSTRLGGSNEQFF. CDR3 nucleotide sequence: TGTGCCAGCAGTTCCACCAGACTAGGAGGGTCCAATGAGCAGTTCTTC.

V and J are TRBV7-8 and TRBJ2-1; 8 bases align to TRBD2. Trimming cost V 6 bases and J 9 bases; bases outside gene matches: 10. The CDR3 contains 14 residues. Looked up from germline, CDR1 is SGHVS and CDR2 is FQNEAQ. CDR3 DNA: TGTGCCAGCAGTCCGGGACTAGAATACGGTGAGCAGTTCTTC. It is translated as CASSPGLEYGEQFF. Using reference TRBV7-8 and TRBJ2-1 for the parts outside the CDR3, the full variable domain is GAGVSQSPRYKVAKRGQDVALRCDPISGHVSLFWYQQALGQGPEFLTYFQNEAQLDKSGLPSDRFFAERPEGSVSTLKIQRTQQEDSAVYLCASSPGLEYGEQFFGPGTRLTVL.

For the CDR3, the DNA is TGTGCCAGCAGTTTACGTGGACTAAAGAACACCGGGGAGCTGTTTTTT. This encodes CASSLRGLKNTGELFF. The chain combines TRBV6-6 with TRBJ2-2; TRBD2 might be the D (6 bases). CDR1 MNHNY and CDR2 SVGAGI come from the germline V gene (reference sequence). The CDR3 is 16 residues long. V gave up 4 bases and J gave up 1 base, with 13 bases separating them.